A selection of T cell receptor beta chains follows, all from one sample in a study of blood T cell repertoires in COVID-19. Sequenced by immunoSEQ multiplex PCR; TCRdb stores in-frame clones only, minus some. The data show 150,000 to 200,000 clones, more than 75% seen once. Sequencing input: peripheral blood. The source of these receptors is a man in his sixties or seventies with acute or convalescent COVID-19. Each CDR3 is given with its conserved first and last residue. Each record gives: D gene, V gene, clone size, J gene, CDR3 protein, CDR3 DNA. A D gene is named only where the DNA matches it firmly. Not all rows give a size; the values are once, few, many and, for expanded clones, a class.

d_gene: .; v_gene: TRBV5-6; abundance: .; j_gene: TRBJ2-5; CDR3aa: CASSLADQETQYF; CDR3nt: TGTGCCAGCAGCTTGGCGGACCAAGAGACCCAGTACTTC
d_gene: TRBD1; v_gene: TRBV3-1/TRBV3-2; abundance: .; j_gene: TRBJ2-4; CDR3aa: CASSPVPGGKNIQYF; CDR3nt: TGTGCCAGCAGCCCCGTCCCAGGGGGTAAAAACATTCAGTACTTC
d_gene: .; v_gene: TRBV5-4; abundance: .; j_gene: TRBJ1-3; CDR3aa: CASSLDPLRTGNTIYF; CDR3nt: TGTGCCAGCAGCTTGGACCCTCTACGTACCGGAAACACCATATATTTT
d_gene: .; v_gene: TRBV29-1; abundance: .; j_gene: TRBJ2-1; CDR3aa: CSVEGRQPSGDEQFF; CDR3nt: TGCAGCGTTGAAGGTCGACAGCCCTCTGGTGATGAGCAGTTCTTC
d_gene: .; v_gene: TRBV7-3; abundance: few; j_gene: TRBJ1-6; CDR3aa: CASSFTGNNSPLHF; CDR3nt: TGTGCCAGCAGCTTTACAGGGAATAATTCACCCCTCCACTTT
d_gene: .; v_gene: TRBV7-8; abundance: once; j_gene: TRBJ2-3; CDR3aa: CASSHKRLSGDTQYF; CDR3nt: TGTGCCAGCAGCCATAAACGTCTGTCGGGGGATACGCAGTATTTT
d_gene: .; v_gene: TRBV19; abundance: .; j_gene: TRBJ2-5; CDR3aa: CASSITGSQETQYF; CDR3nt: TGTGCCAGTAGTATTACCGGGTCTCAGGAGACCCAGTACTTC
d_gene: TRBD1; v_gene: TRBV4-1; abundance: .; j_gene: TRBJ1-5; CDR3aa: CASSQGGRGNQPQHF; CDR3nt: TGCGCCAGCAGCCAAGGTGGCAGGGGGAATCAGCCCCAGCATTTT
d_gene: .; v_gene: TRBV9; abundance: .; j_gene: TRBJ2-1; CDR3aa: CASSVGGQNNEQFF; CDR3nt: TGTGCCAGCAGCGTAGGGGGACAAAACAATGAGCAGTTCTTC
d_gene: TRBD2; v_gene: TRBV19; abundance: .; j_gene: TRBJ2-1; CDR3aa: CASSPGLAGPPTYNEQFF; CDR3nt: TGTGCCAGTAGCCCGGGACTAGCGGGTCCCCCTACCTACAATGAGCAGTTCTTC
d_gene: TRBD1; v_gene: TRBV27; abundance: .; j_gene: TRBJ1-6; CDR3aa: CASRSGQGGPLHF; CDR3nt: TGTGCCAGCAGATCGGGACAGGGGGGACCCCTCCACTTT
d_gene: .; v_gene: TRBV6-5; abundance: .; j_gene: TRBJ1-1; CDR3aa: CASSLNRERNTEAFF; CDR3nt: TGTGCCAGCAGTCTAAACAGGGAGCGGAACACTGAAGCTTTCTTT
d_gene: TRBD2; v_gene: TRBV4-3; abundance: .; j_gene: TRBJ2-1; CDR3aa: CASSPAGLTDNEQFF; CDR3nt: TGCGCCAGCAGCCCGGCGGGACTAACAGACAATGAGCAGTTCTTC
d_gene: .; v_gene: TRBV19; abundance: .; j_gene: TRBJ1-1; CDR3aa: CASSAGNVEAFF; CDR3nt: TGTGCCAGTAGTGCAGGGAATGTTGAAGCTTTCTTT
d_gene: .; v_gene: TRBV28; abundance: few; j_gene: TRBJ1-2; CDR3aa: CASSLRLYGYTF; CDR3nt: TGTGCCAGCAGCCTGCGGCTCTATGGCTACACCTTC
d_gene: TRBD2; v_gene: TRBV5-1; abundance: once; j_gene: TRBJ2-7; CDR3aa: CASSFLTSGSYEQYF; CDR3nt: TGCGCCAGCAGCTTTTTGACTAGCGGGAGCTACGAGCAGTACTTC
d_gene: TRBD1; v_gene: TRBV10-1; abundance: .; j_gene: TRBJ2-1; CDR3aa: CASSGVRGSDEQFF; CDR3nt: TGCGCCAGCAGTGGGGTCAGGGGGAGCGATGAGCAGTTCTTC
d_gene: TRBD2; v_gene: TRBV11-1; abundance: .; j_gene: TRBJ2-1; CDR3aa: CASSFLAGGPENEQFF; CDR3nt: TGTGCCAGCAGCTTCTTAGCGGGAGGGCCTGAGAATGAGCAGTTCTTC
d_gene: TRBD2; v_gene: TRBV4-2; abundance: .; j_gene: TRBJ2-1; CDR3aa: CASSPRGTSGRDEQFF; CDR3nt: TGTGCCAGCAGCCCCCGGGGGACTAGCGGGAGGGATGAGCAGTTCTTC
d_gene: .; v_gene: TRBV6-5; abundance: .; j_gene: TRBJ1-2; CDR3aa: CASSSSLYGYTF; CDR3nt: TGTGCCAGCAGCTCGTCCCTTTATGGCTACACCTTC
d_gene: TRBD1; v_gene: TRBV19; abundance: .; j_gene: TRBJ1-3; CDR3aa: CASSRGQGAGNTIYF; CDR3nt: TGTGCCAGTAGTAGAGGACAGGGGGCCGGAAACACCATATATTTT
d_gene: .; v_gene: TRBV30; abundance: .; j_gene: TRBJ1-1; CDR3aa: CAWTPGRGPEAFF; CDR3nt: TGTGCCTGGACCCCAGGGCGGGGTCCTGAAGCTTTCTTT
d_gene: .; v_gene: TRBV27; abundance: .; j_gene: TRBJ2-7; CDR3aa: CASSLLHGGYEQYF; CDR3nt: TGTGCCAGCAGTTTACTCCACGGTGGCTACGAGCAGTACTTC
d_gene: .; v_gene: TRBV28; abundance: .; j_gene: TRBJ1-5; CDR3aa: CASRPTVGVANQPQHF; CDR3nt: TGTGCCAGCAGACCGACGGTGGGAGTAGCAAATCAGCCCCAGCATTTT
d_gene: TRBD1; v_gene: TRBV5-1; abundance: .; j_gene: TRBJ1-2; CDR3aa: CASRIGQGISMGYTF; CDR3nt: TGCGCCAGCAGAATCGGACAGGGCATTTCTATGGGCTACACCTTC
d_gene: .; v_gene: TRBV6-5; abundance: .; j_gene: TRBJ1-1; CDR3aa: CATKAQPADTEAFF; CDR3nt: TGTGCCACGAAAGCGCAACCGGCGGACACTGAAGCTTTCTTT
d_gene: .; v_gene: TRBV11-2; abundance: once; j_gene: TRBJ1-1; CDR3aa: CASSLDRGLEAFF; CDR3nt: TGTGCCAGCAGCTTAGATAGGGGACTTGAAGCTTTCTTT
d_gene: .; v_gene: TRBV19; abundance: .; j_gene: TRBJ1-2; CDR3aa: CASSSPQGIINYGYTF; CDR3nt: TGTGCCAGTAGTTCCCCACAGGGAATCATTAACTATGGCTACACCTTC
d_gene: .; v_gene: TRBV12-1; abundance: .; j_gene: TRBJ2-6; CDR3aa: CASSFRETYPPGANVLTF; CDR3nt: TGTGCCAGCAGCTTTAGGGAGACTTATCCCCCTGGGGCCAACGTCCTGACTTTC
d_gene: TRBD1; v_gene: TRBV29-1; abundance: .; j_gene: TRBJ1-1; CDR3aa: CSARTGGIEAFF; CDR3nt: TGCAGCGCTAGGACAGGGGGCATTGAAGCTTTCTTT
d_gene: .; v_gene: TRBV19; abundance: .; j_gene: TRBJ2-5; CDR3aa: CASSMTGGAKTQYF; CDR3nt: TGTGCCAGTAGTATGACCGGTGGGGCAAAGACCCAGTACTTC
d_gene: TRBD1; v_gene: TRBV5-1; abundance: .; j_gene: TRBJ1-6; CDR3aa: CASSSRDRGSSYNSPLHF; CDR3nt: TGCGCCAGCAGCTCCCGGGACAGGGGAAGCTCCTATAATTCACCCCTCCACTTT
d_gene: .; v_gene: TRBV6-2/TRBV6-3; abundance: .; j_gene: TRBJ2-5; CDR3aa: CASSYGASPAETQYF; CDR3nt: TGTGCCAGCAGTTACGGGGCCTCCCCGGCGGAGACCCAGTACTTC
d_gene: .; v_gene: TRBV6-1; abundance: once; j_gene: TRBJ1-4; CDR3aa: CASSGMGAGTNEKLFF; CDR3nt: TGTGCCAGCAGTGGAATGGGGGCCGGCACTAATGAAAAACTGTTTTTT
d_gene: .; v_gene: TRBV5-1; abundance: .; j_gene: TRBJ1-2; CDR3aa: CASSLQGGANYGYTF; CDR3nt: TGCGCCAGCAGCTTGCAGGGTGGAGCTAACTATGGCTACACCTTC
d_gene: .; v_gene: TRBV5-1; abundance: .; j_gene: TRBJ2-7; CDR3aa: CASSSLNGRDTYEQYF; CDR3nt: TGCGCCAGCAGCTCTCTTAATGGGCGGGATACCTACGAGCAGTACTTC
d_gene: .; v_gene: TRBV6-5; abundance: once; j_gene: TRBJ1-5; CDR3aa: CASTPRSGRYQPQHF; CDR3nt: TGTGCCAGCACCCCCCGAAGTGGCAGGTATCAGCCCCAGCATTTT
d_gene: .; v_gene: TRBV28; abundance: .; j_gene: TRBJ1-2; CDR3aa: CASSPWGLDYGYTF; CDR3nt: TGTGCCAGCAGCCCTTGGGGGCTCGACTATGGCTACACCTTC
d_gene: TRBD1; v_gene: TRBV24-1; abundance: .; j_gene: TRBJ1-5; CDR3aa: CATSAGGGQPQHF; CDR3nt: TGTGCCACCAGTGCAGGGGGTGGTCAGCCCCAGCATTTT
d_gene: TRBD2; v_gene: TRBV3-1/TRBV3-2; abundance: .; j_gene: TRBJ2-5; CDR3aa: CASSPGGASGVPQETQYF; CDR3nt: TGTGCCAGCAGCCCCGGTGGGGCCAGCGGGGTACCCCAAGAGACCCAGTACTTC
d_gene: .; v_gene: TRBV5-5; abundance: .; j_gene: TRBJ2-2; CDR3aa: CASSLGLLDTGELFF; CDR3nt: TGTGCCAGCAGCTTGGGACTACTGGATACCGGGGAGCTGTTTTTT
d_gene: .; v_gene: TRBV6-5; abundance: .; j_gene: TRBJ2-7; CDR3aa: CASSYPHSYEQYF; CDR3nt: TGTGCCAGCAGTTACCCTCACAGCTACGAGCAGTACTTC
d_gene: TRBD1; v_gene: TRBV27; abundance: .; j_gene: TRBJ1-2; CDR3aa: CASGAGGAPSGYTF; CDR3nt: TGTGCCAGCGGTGCAGGGGGCGCCCCGTCCGGCTACACCTTC
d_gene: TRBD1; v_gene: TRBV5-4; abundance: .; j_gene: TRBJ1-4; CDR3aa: CASSVRQGPTNEKLFF; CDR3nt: TGTGCCAGCAGCGTTAGACAGGGACCAACTAATGAAAAACTGTTTTTT
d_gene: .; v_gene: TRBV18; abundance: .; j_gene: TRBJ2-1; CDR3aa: CASSPDTSYNEQFF; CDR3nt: TGTGCCAGCTCACCCGACACCTCCTACAATGAGCAGTTCTTC
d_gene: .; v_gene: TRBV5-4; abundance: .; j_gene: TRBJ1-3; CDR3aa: CASSPDSSGNTIYF; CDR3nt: TGTGCCAGCAGCCCGGACAGCTCTGGAAACACCATATATTTT
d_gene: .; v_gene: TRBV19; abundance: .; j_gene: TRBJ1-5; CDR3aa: CASSIGVRDQPQHF; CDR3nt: TGTGCCAGTAGTATAGGGGTCAGGGATCAGCCCCAGCATTTT
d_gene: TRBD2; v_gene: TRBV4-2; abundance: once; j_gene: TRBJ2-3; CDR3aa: CASSQGGGPTSTDTQYF; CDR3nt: TGTGCCAGCAGCCAAGGCGGGGGGCCCACTAGCACAGATACGCAGTATTTT
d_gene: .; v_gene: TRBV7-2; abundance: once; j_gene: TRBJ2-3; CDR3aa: CASSFGTLGDTQYF; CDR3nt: TGTGCCAGCAGCTTTGGGACTTTAGGGGATACGCAGTATTTT
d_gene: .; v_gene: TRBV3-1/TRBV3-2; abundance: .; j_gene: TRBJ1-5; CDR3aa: CASGRRGDQPQHF; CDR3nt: TGTGCCAGTGGCCGGCGGGGAGACCAGCCCCAGCATTTT
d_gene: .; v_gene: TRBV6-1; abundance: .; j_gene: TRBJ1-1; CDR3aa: CASSEVGETVEAFF; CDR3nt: TGTGCCAGCAGTGAAGTCGGGGAAACAGTTGAAGCTTTCTTT
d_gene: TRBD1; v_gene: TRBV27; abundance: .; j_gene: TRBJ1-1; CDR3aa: CASSSDRGTWTEAFF; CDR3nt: TGTGCCAGCAGTTCAGACAGGGGAACCTGGACTGAAGCTTTCTTT
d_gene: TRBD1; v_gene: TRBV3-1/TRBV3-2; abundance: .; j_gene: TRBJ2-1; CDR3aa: CASTPGTGGNEQFF; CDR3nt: TGTGCCAGCACCCCCGGGACAGGGGGCAATGAGCAGTTCTTC
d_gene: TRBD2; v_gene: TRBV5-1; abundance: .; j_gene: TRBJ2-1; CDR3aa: CASSLRDNLAGVSREQFF; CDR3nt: TGCGCCAGCAGCTTGAGGGACAATTTAGCGGGAGTCTCCCGAGAGCAGTTCTTC